Shown below are 28 T cell receptor beta chains from a single sample sequenced in a study of blood T cell repertoires in COVID-19. Sequencing used immunoSEQ multiplex PCR; TCRdb keeps in-frame clones, though not all of them. The sample consists of 75,000 to 90,000 clones, 80% of them appearing once. Input material: peripheral blood. These receptors all stem from a woman aged 35 to 49 with active or convalescent COVID-19.

The chain has TRBV18 and TRBJ1-2, with 9 bases fitting TRBD1. Germline CDR1 is KGHSH and CDR2 is LQKENI. This CDR3 spans 13 amino acids. V dropped 4 bases and J dropped 6; count of bases not matched to a gene: 3. The chain's CDR3 is CASSQGQGDGYTF. The CDR3 DNA reads TGTGCCAGCTCACAGGGACAGGGAGATGGCTACACCTTC.

V is TRBV7-9 and J is TRBJ2-2; 10 nucleotides align to TRBD2. Trimming cost V 7 bases and J 7 bases; bases outside gene matches: 12. Per the germline V gene, CDR1 is SEHNR and CDR2 is FQNEAQ (reference sequence). CDR3 length: 16 amino acids. The chain's CDR3 is CASNPWTSGQVGELFF. As DNA, the CDR3 is TGTGCCAGCAACCCTTGGACTAGCGGCCAGGTCGGGGAGCTGTTTTTT.

CDR3 amino acids: CASSYADRGYNEQFF. The CDR3 DNA reads as TGTGCCAGCAGTTACGCGGACAGGGGGTACAATGAGCAGTTCTTC. This chain links TRBV6-5 with TRBJ2-1, with 10 bases identical to TRBD1. The length of the CDR3 is 15 residues. Per germline, CDR1 MNHEY and CDR2 SVGAGI. V trimming: 2 bases; J trimming: 4 bases; junction bases outside the gene matches: 2.

The V gene is TRBV5-6, the J gene TRBJ2-4; D may be TRBD2 (7 bases). V was cut by 6 bases and J by 4 bases, with 17 bases left in between. The CDR3 runs to 15 residues. Germline V gene sequence: CDR1 SGHDT, CDR2 YYEEEE. Written as DNA, the CDR3 is TGTGCCAGCAACGCTGGCGGGGGCGCTAAAAACATTCAGTACTTC. Translated, it gives CASNAGGGAKNIQYF.

This chain links TRBV24-1 with TRBJ2-1; 14 positions agree with TRBD2. CDR3 length: 19 residues. The ends lost 4 bases at V and 1 base at J; junction bases unmatched: 8. Germline V lookup: CDR1 KGHDR, CDR2 SFDVKD. The DNA of the CDR3 is TGTGCCACCAGTGAGTCGGGACTAGCGGGAGCAGGATCCTACAATGAGCAGTTCTTC. Translation: CATSESGLAGAGSYNEQFF.

V usage is TRBV25-1 and J usage is TRBJ1-2; 8 nucleotides align to TRBD1. Germline V gene lookup returns CDR1 MGHDK and CDR2 SYGVNS. The CDR3 loop spans 17 amino acids. V lost 2 bases and J lost 4; bases outside the gene matches: 12. The CDR3 bases are TGTGCCAGCAGTGAAAGTTGGGACTCGACAGGGGCCTATGGCTACACCTTC. It translates to CASSESWDSTGAYGYTF.

This sequence joins TRBV5-8 and TRBJ1-2; D call uncertain. V was trimmed by 1 base and J by 8 bases, leaving 15 bases between them. Germline CDR1 SGHTS, CDR2 YDEGEE. The CDR3 spans 14 residues. The DNA for the CDR3 is TGTGCCAGCAGCTTGCCTCCCTCGTTTGTCGGCTACACCTTC. This sequence encodes CASSLPPSFVGYTF.

The CDR3 is CASTYYNEQFF. DNA for the CDR3: TGTGCCAGCACCTACTACAATGAGCAGTTCTTC. The V call is TRBV7-2, the J call TRBJ2-1; D is ambiguous. The V and J ends lost 7 bases and 3 bases respectively, with 4 bases between them. Germline-derived CDR1 and CDR2 are SGHTA and FQGNSA. The CDR3 totals 11 residues.

J is TRBJ1-2 and V is TRBV12-3 or TRBV12-4; D is unclear. The V end lost 3 bases, the J end lost 6 bases, and 11 bases lay between the germline ends. The CDR3 totals 13 residues. CDR3 bases: TGTGCCAGCAGTTTCTGGCAGGATAATGGCTACACCTTC. It encodes CASSFWQDNGYTF.

The chain is built from TRBV9 and TRBJ2-7; TRBD2 matches at 10 bases. Unmatched junction bases numbered 5, after V lost 0 bases and J lost 2 bases. Per the germline V gene, CDR1 is SGDLS and CDR2 is YYNGEE. The CDR3 consists of 16 residues. CDR3 nucleotides: TGTGCCAGCAGCGTAGCTAGCGGGGGCCAAACCTACGAGCAGTACTTC. This encodes CASSVASGGQTYEQYF.

The chain links TRBV4-3 to TRBJ1-2; 9 bases line up with TRBD1. Germline V CDR1 and CDR2: LGHNA, YSLEER. The length of the CDR3 is 15 residues. After removal of 4 bases from V and 5 bases from J, the junction contained 8 bases not matched to a gene. DNA of the CDR3: TGCGCCAGCAGCCTTCACCGGGGACAGGGATATGGCTACACCTTC. Its protein is CASSLHRGQGYGYTF.

The rearrangement links TRBV7-8 to TRBJ2-7; weak D call: TRBD1 (5 bases). The ends were cut back, 5 bases at V and 1 base at J, with 12 bases in the middle. From germline, CDR1 is SGHVS and CDR2 FQNEAQ. This CDR3 region has 14 residues. The CDR3 protein is CASSLGPGSYEQYF. Written as DNA, the CDR3 is TGTGCCAGCAGCCTAGGTCCAGGGTCCTACGAGCAGTACTTC.

The genes are TRBV6-5 and TRBJ1-1; perhaps TRBD1 as D (5 bases). With 7 bases removed from V and 1 base from J, the gap between germline ends came to 16 bases. Germline assignment: CDR1 MNHEY and CDR2 SVGAGI. The CDR3 extends over 15 amino acids. The CDR3 DNA reads as TGTGCCAGCACCCACCTCCCCGGGGGGAACACTGAAGCTTTCTTT. This encodes CASTHLPGGNTEAFF.

The V gene is TRBV5-6, the J gene TRBJ2-3; TRBD2 matches at 14 bases. Germline V gene data show CDR1 as SGHDT and CDR2 as YYEEEE. The CDR3 consists of 14 residues. With 4 bases clipped from V and 13 bases from J, the junction kept 8 bases outside the gene matches. CDR3 sequence: CASSAGTSGGGEYF. Here the CDR3 DNA reads TGTGCCAGCAGCGCCGGGACTAGCGGGGGTGGGGAGTATTTT.

This clone turned up a few times. CDR3 DNA: TGTGCCAGCAGCTTAGCTGGGGCGTCCGAGCAGTACTTC. This sequence encodes CASSLAGASEQYF. The chain is built from TRBV7-9 and TRBJ2-7, with D maybe TRBD1 (5 bases). Between the trimmed V and J ends, which lost 0 bases and 6 bases, there was a span of 9 bases. The CDR3 spans 13 residues. Germline V CDR1 and CDR2: SEHNR, FQNEAQ (reference sequence).

V usage is TRBV28 and J usage is TRBJ1-1; TRBD1 matches 9 bases. This CDR3 has 16 amino acids. J was trimmed by 5 bases and V by 6 bases; bases with no gene match: 13. Per the germline V gene, CDR1 is MDHEN and CDR2 is SYDVKM. The CDR3 region has the DNA TGTGCCAGCAGCCCGCCGAGGACAGGGGCGAGTACTGAAGCTTTCTTT. Protein sequence: CASSPPRTGASTEAFF.

This chain joins TRBV7-8 and TRBJ2-1; TRBD2 might be the D (6 bases). The CDR3 spans 15 residues. V was pared by 0 bases and J by 6 bases, with 12 bases between. The germline V gene encodes CDR1 SGHVS and CDR2 FQNEAQ. CDR3 sequence: CASSLAGGPGNEQFF. The CDR3 nucleotides are TGTGCCAGCAGCTTAGCGGGGGGTCCCGGCAATGAGCAGTTCTTC.

V usage is TRBV7-9 and J usage is TRBJ2-3, with 7 bases lining up with TRBD1. Losses at the gene ends were 5 bases for V and 0 bases for J; bases not matched to a gene: 8. The germline V gene has CDR1 SEHNR and CDR2 FQNEAQ (reference sequence). The CDR3 has 16 residues. The CDR3 sequence: CASSPQGTVSTDTQYF. CDR3 coding DNA: TGTGCCAGCAGCCCCCAAGGGACAGTGAGCACAGATACGCAGTATTTT.

The V call is TRBV6-5, the J call TRBJ1-6; D is possibly TRBD1 (5 bases). The CDR3 is 16 residues long. CDR1 and CDR2 (germline): MNHEY, SVGAGI. The germline V and J ends were trimmed by 2 bases and 9 bases, with 17 bases remaining between them. CDR3 loop: CASSYGAAGGGSPLHF. CDR3 bases: TGTGCCAGCAGTTACGGGGCTGCCGGGGGGGGTTCACCCCTCCACTTT.

The chain joins TRBV7-2 to TRBJ1-5, with D perhaps matching TRBD1 (5 bases). V lost 1 base and J lost 4, with 11 bases in between. The CDR3 covers 15 residues. Looked up from germline, CDR1 is SGHTA and CDR2 is FQGNSA. The CDR3 coding sequence is TGTGCCAGCAGCTTAGAGGGGACTCGAAATCAGCCCCAGCATTTT. It encodes CASSLEGTRNQPQHF.

This clone occurred once. The V and J genes are TRBV4-3 and TRBJ2-4; D may be TRBD2 (5 bases). The CDR3 extends over 16 amino acids. Germline V lookup: CDR1 LGHNA, CDR2 YSLEER. Trimming took off 0 bases at V and 1 base at J, with 10 bases between the two ends. Here the CDR3 reads CASSQDGRGAKNIQYF. The DNA of the CDR3 is TGCGCCAGCAGCCAAGATGGACGAGGGGCCAAAAACATTCAGTACTTC.

The J gene is TRBJ1-5, the V gene TRBV24-1; D might be TRBD1 (6 bases). Germline V gene lookup returns CDR1 KGHDR and CDR2 SFDVKD. V was shortened by 5 bases and J by 0 bases, with 10 bases between the two germline ends. CDR3 length: 15 residues. CDR3 loop: CATSGGGSSNQPQHF. CDR3 in DNA: TGTGCCACCAGTGGCGGGGGCTCTAGCAATCAGCCCCAGCATTTT.

V is TRBV7-2 and J is TRBJ1-1; D is perhaps TRBD1 (5 bases). The CDR3 runs 15 residues. The V end lost 4 bases, the J end lost 4 bases, and 16 bases lay between the germline ends. Germline V lookup: CDR1 SGHTA, CDR2 FQGNSA. The CDR3: CASSSWGGSSTEAFF. The CDR3 DNA follows: TGTGCCAGCAGCTCCTGGGGGGGATCGAGCACTGAAGCTTTCTTT.

J is TRBJ2-1 and V is TRBV6-6, with D possibly TRBD1 on 6 matching bases. From germline, CDR1 is MNHNY and CDR2 SVGAGI (reference sequence). CDR3 size: 12 residues. Deletions cut 6 bases from V and 7 bases from J, with 10 bases between. In DNA, the CDR3 is TGTGCCAGCAGGGCAGGGGCGAATGAGCAGTTCTTC. Protein: CASRAGANEQFF.

J is TRBJ2-3 and V is TRBV14; 7 nucleotides match TRBD2. The germline V gene encodes CDR1 SGHDN and CDR2 FVKESK. With V trimmed by 1 base and J by 5 bases, 3 bases remained unmatched. CDR3 length: 14 residues. CDR3 coding DNA: TGTGCCAGCAGCCAAGGGCTAGCGGTAGATACGCAGTATTTT. Translating gives CASSQGLAVDTQYF.

This chain connects TRBV12-3 or TRBV12-4 to TRBJ1-3; D remains ambiguous. Trimming stripped 6 bases from V and 1 base from J, with 7 bases between. CDR3 length: 13 residues. The CDR3 region is CASSRGSGNTIYF. CDR3 coding DNA: TGTGCCAGCAGCCGAGGGTCTGGAAACACCATATATTTT.

V and J are TRBV7-9 and TRBJ2-7; a possible D gene is TRBD2 (6 bases). The V gene lost 5 bases and the J gene lost 11 bases, with 16 bases spanning the gap. There are 12 residues in the CDR3. The germline V gene has CDR1 SEHNR and CDR2 FQNEAQ (reference sequence). This CDR3 is CASSGDSTKKYF. In DNA, the CDR3 is TGTGCCAGCAGCGGGGACTCGACTAAGAAGTACTTC.

This chain connects TRBV11-2 to TRBJ1-6, with 8 bases aligning to TRBD1. V gave up 10 bases and J gave up 4 bases; unmatched junction bases: 15. The CDR3 runs 17 residues. Germline V CDR1 and CDR2: SGHAT, FQNNGV. DNA of the CDR3: TGTGCCACCCAGCCAGGGGGCGCTTCCTTTTATAATTCACCCCTCCACTTT. Translation gives CATQPGGASFYNSPLHF.